These 8 T cell receptor beta chains were sequenced from one sample in a study of blood T cells in healthy people across ages. Sample-barcoded 5' priming and a J-beta primer mix drove a second PCR of roughly 7 to 11 cycles. TCRdb used MiXCR to reprocess the 5' RACE reads, holding one entry per CDR3 protein. Here the sample spans 450,000 to 600,000 distinct CDR3 sequences, roughly a quarter being singletons. These data were also reused for a study on T cells of mothers and their children.

Sequencing used blood. Receptor source: a boy aged 2-9 years in good health.

This clonotype showed up just a few times. V and J are TRBV4-3 and TRBJ1-2; D remains ambiguous. Trimming removed 1 base from V and 4 bases from J, with 10 bases in between. The CDR3 covers 14 residues. Germline V gene sequence: CDR1 LGHNA, CDR2 YSLEER. The CDR3 spells CASSQAVQSYGYTF. In DNA, the CDR3 is TGCGCCAGCAGCCAAGCTGTACAGAGCTATGGCTACACCTTC.

The gene calls are TRBV6-5 and TRBJ2-5; perhaps TRBD1 as D (6 bases). CDR1 MNHEY and CDR2 SVGAGI come from the germline V gene. Trimming removed 0 bases at V and 2 bases at J, with 7 bases between. The CDR3 is made up of 14 amino acids. DNA of the CDR3: TGTGCCAGCAGTTACTCGACAGGACAAGAGACCCAGTACTTC. Protein sequence: CASSYSTGQETQYF.

V is TRBV7-2 and J is TRBJ2-5; 7 bases fit TRBD1. V shed 5 bases and J 5 bases; nucleotides not matched to a gene: 8. The CDR3 is made up of 14 amino acids. Germline V lookup: CDR1 SGHTA, CDR2 FQGNSA. The CDR3 spells CASSPQGNGETQYF. The CDR3 DNA sequence: TGTGCCAGCAGCCCACAGGGGAATGGGGAGACCCAGTACTTC.

This chain connects TRBV3-1 to TRBJ2-7, with TRBD2 identical over 10 bases. CDR3 length: 15 residues. The germline CDR1 and CDR2 sequences are LGHDT and YNNKEL (reference sequence). The V and J ends lost 0 bases and 7 bases, in that order; junction bases with no gene match: 6. CDR3: CASSQDLGLAREQYF. Here the CDR3 DNA reads TGTGCCAGCAGCCAAGATCTGGGACTAGCGCGTGAGCAGTACTTC.

This clonotype was counted only a few times. The chain employs TRBV7-9 and TRBJ2-1, with unresolved D. The J call may be wrong; the DNA end is better matched by TRBJ2-5. CDR1 is SEHNR, CDR2 FQNEAQ, per germline (reference sequence). This CDR3 comprises 12 residues. CDR3 nucleotide sequence: TGTGCCAGCAGCAGAACGGTGGAGACCCAGTACTTC. This translates into CASSRTVETQYF.

This clonotype was seen a handful of times. The chain links TRBV4-1 to TRBJ2-1; D is unclear. The CDR3 runs to 16 residues. Trimming removed 4 bases from V and 13 bases from J, with 26 bases in between. Germline V lookup: CDR1 MGHRA, CDR2 YSYEKL. The CDR3 here is CASSPKGLSPSEAQFF. As DNA, the CDR3 is TGCGCCAGCAGCCCAAAGGGCCTGAGCCCTTCCGAAGCTCAGTTCTTC.

This clonotype was found a few times. The chain employs TRBV12-3 or TRBV12-4 and TRBJ2-5; 7 positions agree with TRBD1. The J call may be in error: the DNA end matches TRBJ2-7 better. This CDR3 comprises 14 residues. As DNA, the CDR3 is TGTGCCAGCAGTGCAGGGGGACGAGTCTACGAGCAGTACTTC. Its translation: CASSAGGRVYEQYF.

The V call is TRBV9, the J call TRBJ2-1; D might be TRBD2 (6 bases). The CDR3 is 16 residues long. The V end was cut by 2 bases, the J end by 8 bases, with 20 bases between. The germline V gene has CDR1 SGDLS and CDR2 YYNGEE. Here the CDR3 reads CASSVWPKRALDEQFF. The CDR3 DNA is TGTGCCAGCAGCGTCTGGCCCAAGCGGGCCTTGGATGAGCAGTTCTTC.